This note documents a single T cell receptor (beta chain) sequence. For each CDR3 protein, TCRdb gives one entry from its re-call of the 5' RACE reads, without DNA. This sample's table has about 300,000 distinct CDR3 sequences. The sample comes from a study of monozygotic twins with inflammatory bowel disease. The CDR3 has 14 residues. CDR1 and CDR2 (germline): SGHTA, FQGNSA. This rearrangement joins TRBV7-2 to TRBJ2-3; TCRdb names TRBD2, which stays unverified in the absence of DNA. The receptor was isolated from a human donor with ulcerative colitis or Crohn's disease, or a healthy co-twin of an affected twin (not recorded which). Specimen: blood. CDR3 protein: CASSRPLAPDTQYF.